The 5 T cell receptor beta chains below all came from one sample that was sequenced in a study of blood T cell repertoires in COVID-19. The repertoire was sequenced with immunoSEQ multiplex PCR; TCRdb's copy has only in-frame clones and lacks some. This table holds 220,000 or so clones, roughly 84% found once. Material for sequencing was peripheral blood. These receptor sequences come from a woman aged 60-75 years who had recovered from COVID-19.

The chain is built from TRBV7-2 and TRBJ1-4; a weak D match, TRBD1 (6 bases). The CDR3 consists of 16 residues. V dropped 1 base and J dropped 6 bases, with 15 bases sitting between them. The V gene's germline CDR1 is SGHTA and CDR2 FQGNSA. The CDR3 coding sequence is TGTGCCAGCAGCTTAGTTTGGGGGCTGGGAGATGAAAAACTGTTTTTT. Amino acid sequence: CASSLVWGLGDEKLFF.

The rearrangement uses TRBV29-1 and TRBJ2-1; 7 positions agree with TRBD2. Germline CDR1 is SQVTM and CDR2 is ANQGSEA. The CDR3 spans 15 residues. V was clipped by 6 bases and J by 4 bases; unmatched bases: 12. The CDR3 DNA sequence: TGCAGCGTCGACAGATCGAGCGGGGTTTACAATGAGCAGTTCTTC. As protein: CSVDRSSGVYNEQFF.

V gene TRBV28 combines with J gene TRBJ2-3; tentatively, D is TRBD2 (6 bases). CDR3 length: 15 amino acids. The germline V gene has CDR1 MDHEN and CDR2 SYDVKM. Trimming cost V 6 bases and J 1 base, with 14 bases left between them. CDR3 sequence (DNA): TGTGCCAGCAGCCCCTTCCCGGGGGGCACAGATACGCAGTATTTT. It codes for CASSPFPGGTDTQYF.

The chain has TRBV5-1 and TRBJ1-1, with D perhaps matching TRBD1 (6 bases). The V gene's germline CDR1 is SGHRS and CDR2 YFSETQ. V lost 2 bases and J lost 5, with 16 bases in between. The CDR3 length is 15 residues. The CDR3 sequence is CASSFGGGARTEAFF. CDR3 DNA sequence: TGCGCCAGCAGCTTCGGAGGGGGGGCGCGTACTGAAGCTTTCTTT.

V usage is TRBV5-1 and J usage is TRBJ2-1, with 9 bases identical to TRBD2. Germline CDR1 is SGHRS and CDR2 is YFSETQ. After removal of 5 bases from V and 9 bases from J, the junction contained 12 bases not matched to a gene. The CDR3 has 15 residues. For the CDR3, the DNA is TGCGCCAGCAGTCTGCTAGAGCGGGGGGCCCCTGAGCAGTTCTTC. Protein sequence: CASSLLERGAPEQFF.